The source of this T cell receptor beta chain is a study of T-cell memory formation after mild COVID-19. Notes on the study in general: The SARS-CoV-2 specificity of second-wave clones reaching peak at day 37 remained unverified.

CDR1 is SGHNT and CDR2 is YENEEA in the germline V gene. There are 16 residues in the CDR3. V dropped 1 base and J dropped 5 bases, with 17 bases sitting between them. TCRdb recomputed calls from the 5' RACE reads with MiXCR, one row per CDR3 protein. Among 500,000 to 600,000 distinct CDR3 sequences, 15% to 20% were seen once, and the ten largest hold about 12%. About this clonotype: Its target is unknown.

The sample comprised PBMCs or a T cell subset sorted from them (not recorded which). The chain employs TRBV11-3 and TRBJ2-5; the D gene is possibly TRBD2 (5 bases). The TCR originated in an adult woman who had mild COVID-19 (a few samples of this study predate the infection). Cell type and time point are not known. CDR3 loop: CASSLVRGKGGETQYF. In DNA form, the CDR3 reads TGTGCCAGCAGCTTAGTCCGCGGAAAGGGCGGGGAGACCCAGTACTTC.